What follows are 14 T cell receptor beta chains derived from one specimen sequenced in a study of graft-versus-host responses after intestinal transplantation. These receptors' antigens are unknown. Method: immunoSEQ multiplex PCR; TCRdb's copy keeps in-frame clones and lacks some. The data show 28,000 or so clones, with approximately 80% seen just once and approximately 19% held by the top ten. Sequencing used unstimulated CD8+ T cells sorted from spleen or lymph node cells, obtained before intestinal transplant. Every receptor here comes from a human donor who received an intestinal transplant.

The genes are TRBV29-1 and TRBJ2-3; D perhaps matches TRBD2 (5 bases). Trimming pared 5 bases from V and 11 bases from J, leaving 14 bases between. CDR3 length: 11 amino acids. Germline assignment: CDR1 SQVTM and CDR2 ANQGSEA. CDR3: CSVPWVGMQYF. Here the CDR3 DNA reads TGCAGCGTTCCTTGGGTCGGGATGCAGTATTTT.

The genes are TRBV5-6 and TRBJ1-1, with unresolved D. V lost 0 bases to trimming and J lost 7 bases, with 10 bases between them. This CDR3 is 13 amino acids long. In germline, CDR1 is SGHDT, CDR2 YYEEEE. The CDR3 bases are TGTGCCAGCAGCTTGGCGGTAGGCGGTGAAGCTTTCTTT. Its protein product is CASSLAVGGEAFF.

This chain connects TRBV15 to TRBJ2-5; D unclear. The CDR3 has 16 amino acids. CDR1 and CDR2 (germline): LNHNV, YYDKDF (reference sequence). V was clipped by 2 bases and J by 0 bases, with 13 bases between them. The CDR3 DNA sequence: TGTGCCACCAGCAGAATGGCTAGTCCTCACCAAGAGACCCAGTACTTC. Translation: CATSRMASPHQETQYF.

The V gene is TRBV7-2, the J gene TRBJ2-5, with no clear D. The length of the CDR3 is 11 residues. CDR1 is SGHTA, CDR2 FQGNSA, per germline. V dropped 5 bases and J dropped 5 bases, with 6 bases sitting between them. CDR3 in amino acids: CASSPMETQYF. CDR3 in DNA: TGTGCCAGCAGCCCAATGGAGACCCAGTACTTC.

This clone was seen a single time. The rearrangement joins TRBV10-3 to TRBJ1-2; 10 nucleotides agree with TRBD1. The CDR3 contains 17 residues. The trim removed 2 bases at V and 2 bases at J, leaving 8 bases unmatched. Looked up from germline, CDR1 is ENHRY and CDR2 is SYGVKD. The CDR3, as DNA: TGTGCCATCAGTGAGACCGACAGGGGGCTTTTCAACTATGGCTACACCTTC. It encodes CAISETDRGLFNYGYTF.

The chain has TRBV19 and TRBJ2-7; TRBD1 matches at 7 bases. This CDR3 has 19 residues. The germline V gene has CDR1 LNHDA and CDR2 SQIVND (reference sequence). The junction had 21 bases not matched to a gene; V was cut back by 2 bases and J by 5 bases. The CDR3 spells CASSIFTLGQVHQGDEQYF. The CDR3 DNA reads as TGTGCCAGTAGTATATTTACCCTAGGACAGGTTCACCAAGGGGACGAGCAGTACTTC.

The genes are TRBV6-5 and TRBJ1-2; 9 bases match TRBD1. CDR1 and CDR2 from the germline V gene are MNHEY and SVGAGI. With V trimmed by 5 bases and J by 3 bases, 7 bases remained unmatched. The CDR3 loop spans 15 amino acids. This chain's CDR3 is CASSPRTGDHYGYTF. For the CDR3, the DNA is TGTGCCAGCAGTCCCCGGACAGGGGATCACTATGGCTACACCTTC.

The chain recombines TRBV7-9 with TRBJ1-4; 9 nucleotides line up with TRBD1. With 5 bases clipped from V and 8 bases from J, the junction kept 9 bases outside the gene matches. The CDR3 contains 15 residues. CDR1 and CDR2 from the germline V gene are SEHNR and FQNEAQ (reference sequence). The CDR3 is CASSRRTGEDEKLFF. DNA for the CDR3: TGTGCCAGCAGCCGACGGACAGGGGAAGACGAAAAACTGTTTTTT.

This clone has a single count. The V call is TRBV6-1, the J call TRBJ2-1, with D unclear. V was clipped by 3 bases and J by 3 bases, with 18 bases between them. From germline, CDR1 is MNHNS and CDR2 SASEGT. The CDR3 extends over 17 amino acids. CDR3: CASSDPEILRVYNEQFF. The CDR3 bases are TGTGCCAGCAGTGACCCCGAAATTTTGCGCGTCTACAATGAGCAGTTCTTC.

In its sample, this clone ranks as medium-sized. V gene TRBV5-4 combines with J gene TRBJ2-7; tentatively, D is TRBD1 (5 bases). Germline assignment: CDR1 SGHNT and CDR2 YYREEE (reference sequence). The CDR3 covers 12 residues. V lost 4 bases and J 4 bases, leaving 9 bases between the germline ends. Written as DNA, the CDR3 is TGTGCCAGCAGCCTTAGGGGTTACGAGCAGTACTTC. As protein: CASSLRGYEQYF.

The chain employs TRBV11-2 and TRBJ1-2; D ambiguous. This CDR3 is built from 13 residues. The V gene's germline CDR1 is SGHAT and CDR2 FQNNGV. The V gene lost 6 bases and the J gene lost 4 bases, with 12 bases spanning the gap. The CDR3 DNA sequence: TGTGCCAGCAGACTTCCGGGGATCTATGGCTACACCTTC. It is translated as CASRLPGIYGYTF.

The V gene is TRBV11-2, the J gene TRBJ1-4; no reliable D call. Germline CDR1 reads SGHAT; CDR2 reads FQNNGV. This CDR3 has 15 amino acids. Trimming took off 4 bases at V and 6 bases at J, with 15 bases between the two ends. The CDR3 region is CASSSYWTGDEKLFF. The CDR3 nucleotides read TGTGCCAGCAGCTCCTACTGGACCGGGGATGAAAAACTGTTTTTT.

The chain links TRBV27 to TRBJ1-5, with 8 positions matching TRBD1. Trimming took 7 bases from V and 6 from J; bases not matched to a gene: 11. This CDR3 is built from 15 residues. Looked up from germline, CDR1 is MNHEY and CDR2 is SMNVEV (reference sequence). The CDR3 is CASKTGQVDGQPQHF. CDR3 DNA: TGTGCCAGCAAAACGGGACAGGTGGACGGTCAGCCCCAGCATTTT.

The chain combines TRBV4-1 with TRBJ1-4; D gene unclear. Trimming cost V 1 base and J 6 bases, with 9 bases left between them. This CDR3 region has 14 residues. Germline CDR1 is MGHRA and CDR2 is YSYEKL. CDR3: CASSQAGLYEKLFF. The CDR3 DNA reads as TGCGCCAGCAGCCAAGCGGGGTTGTATGAAAAACTGTTTTTT.